This TCR beta chain was captured by sequencing in a study of T cell responses to AZD1222 COVID-19 vaccine. The protocol was immunoSEQ multiplex PCR, while the TCRdb copy is restricted to in-frame clones and leaves out a portion. Of about 160,000 clones in the sample, about 90% were seen once. The CDR3 totals 16 residues. With 0 bases removed from V and 2 bases from J, the gap between germline ends came to 10 bases. From germline, CDR1 is LNHNV and CDR2 YYDKDF (reference sequence). About this clone: Its antigen is still unknown.

Study-wide results and caveats: Breadth and depth of Spike-specific TCRs rose after two AZD1222 doses. Just a handful of AZD1222 recipients were seropositive at baseline. Clonal diversity may have been underestimated, and the donors were mostly white British, with more females than males.

Sequences were derived from peripheral blood, sampled on day 0 of AZD1222 vaccination. This sequence was found in an adult in good health. The chain employs TRBV15 and TRBJ2-2, with D perhaps matching TRBD1 or TRBD2 (5 bases each). The CDR3 region has the DNA TGTGCCACCAGCAGAGATCAAGGGGACAACACCGGGGAGCTGTTTTTT. Its translation: CATSRDQGDNTGELFF.